This T cell receptor beta chain derives from a study of cytomegalovirus exposure and HLA in healthy donors. 13 Jbeta primers and 60 Vbeta primers were used for the PCR. Profiling relied on immunoSEQ multiplex PCR, and the TCRdb table lists in-frame clones only, not all of them. Here the sample spans 150,000 or so clones, 60% to 80% being singletons. V lost 8 bases and J lost 2, with 15 bases in between. CDR1 and CDR2 (germline): SNHLY, FYNNEI. The CDR3 spans 14 residues. This rearrangement joins TRBV2 to TRBJ1-1, with D uncertain. The clonotype comes from a man aged 40-49 years in good health and CMV-seropositive. Material: PBMCs. CDR3 sequence: CASLSLAGNTEAFF. The CDR3 region has the DNA TGTGCCAGCCTATCCCTCGCGGGAAACACTGAAGCTTTCTTT.